A selection of T cell receptor beta chains follows, all from one sample in a study of neurological immune-mediated disorders. MiXCR, applied by TCRdb to the 5' RACE reads, yields one record per CDR3 protein. Of tens of thousands of distinct CDR3 sequences in the sample, about an eighth were seen once. Input material: PBMCs. All receptors come from a woman aged 40 to 50 in good health. Each CDR3 is given with its conserved first and last residue. D genes are given only for firm matches. Only some rows state a clone size, as once, few, many or a class for expanded clones.

clone size,J gene,D gene,CDR3 length,V gene,CDR3 protein,CDR3 DNA
many,TRBJ2-5,NA,15,TRBV20-1,CSAPPHSWYQETQYF,TGCAGTGCGCCCCCGCACTCCTGGTACCAAGAGACCCAGTACTTC
many,TRBJ2-1,TRBD2,14,TRBV30,CAYTRTSGHNEQFF,TGTGCCTATACCCGGACTAGCGGCCACAATGAGCAGTTCTTC
many,TRBJ2-3,NA,13,TRBV12-3/TRBV12-4,CASSLAGTDTQYF,TGTGCCAGCAGTTTAGCCGGCACAGATACGCAGTATTTT
many,TRBJ1-1,NA,13,TRBV29-1,CSVAGRANTEAFF,TGCAGCGTTGCTGGCAGGGCGAACACTGAAGCTTTCTTT
many,TRBJ1-2,TRBD1,15,TRBV10-3,CAISESRGQGDGYTF,TGTGCCATCAGTGAGTCGCGGGGACAGGGGGATGGCTACACCTTC
NA,TRBJ2-7,NA,12,TRBV20-1,CSAARRAFEQYF,TGCAGTGCTGCTCGCCGGGCGTTCGAGCAGTACTTC
few,TRBJ1-5,NA,11,TRBV12-3/TRBV12-4,CASSEGEPQHF,TGTGCCAGCAGCGAAGGGGAGCCCCAGCATTTT
many,TRBJ1-3,NA,16,TRBV12-3/TRBV12-4,CASGRRGVATGNTIYF,TGTGCCAGCGGACGTCGAGGGGTGGCTACAGGAAACACCATATATTTT
NA,TRBJ2-5,TRBD2,14,TRBV5-5,CASSLTGGQETQYF,TGTGCCAGCAGCTTGACGGGGGGGCAAGAGACCCAGTACTTC
many,TRBJ2-1,TRBD2,16,TRBV9,CASSVLAGGIGNEQFF,TGTGCCAGCAGCGTGCTAGCGGGAGGGATAGGAAATGAGCAGTTCTTC
many,TRBJ2-7,TRBD1,14,TRBV14,CASSLITDRGEQYF,TGTGCCAGCAGCCTAATAACAGACAGGGGCGAGCAGTACTTC
many,TRBJ2-7,NA,15,TRBV5-5,CASSLEGWGIREQYF,TGTGCCAGCAGCTTGGAGGGCTGGGGTATACGCGAGCAGTACTTC
many,TRBJ2-2,NA,13,TRBV27,CASSWRNTGELFF,TGTGCCAGCAGTTGGAGAAACACCGGGGAGCTGTTTTTT
many,TRBJ2-1,NA,14,TRBV24-1,CATSDSGTLNEQFF,TGTGCCACCAGTGATTCCGGGACGCTAAATGAGCAGTTCTTC
many,TRBJ1-1,TRBD1,17,TRBV4-3,CASSQDKTGVFFTEAFF,TGCGCCAGCAGCCAAGACAAGACAGGGGTTTTCTTCACTGAAGCTTTCTTT
many,TRBJ1-1,NA,13,TRBV10-3,CALRTEENTEAFF,TGTGCCCTCCGGACGGAGGAGAACACTGAAGCTTTCTTT
NA,TRBJ2-6,TRBD1,18,TRBV7-3,CASSPRGQGRTGANVLTF,TGTGCCAGCAGCCCCCGGGGACAGGGGAGGACTGGGGCCAACGTCCTGACTTTC
many,TRBJ1-2,NA,17,TRBV5-1,CASSLNPGPQGHYGYTF,TGCGCCAGCAGCTTGAACCCTGGGCCCCAGGGGCACTATGGCTACACCTTC
NA,TRBJ1-2,NA,10,TRBV20-1,CSASEIDYTF,TGCAGTGCATCTGAAATCGACTACACCTTC
NA,TRBJ2-7,TRBD1,15,TRBV6-5,CASSYSGDRVDEQYF,TGTGCCAGCAGTTACTCTGGGGACAGGGTCGACGAGCAGTACTTT
many,TRBJ1-4,TRBD1,14,TRBV9,CASSGGQTNEKLFF,TGTGCCAGCAGCGGGGGACAGACTAATGAAAAACTGTTTTTT
many,TRBJ1-5,TRBD1,15,TRBV7-6,CASSLNQGASQPQHF,TGTGCCAGCAGCTTAAATCAGGGGGCGAGTCAGCCCCAGCATTTT
many,TRBJ1-5,TRBD1,14,TRBV9,CASSVGTGSQPQHF,TGTGCCAGCAGCGTGGGGACAGGGAGTCAGCCCCAGCATTTT
many,TRBJ1-5,TRBD1,14,TRBV20-1,CSAKTGYSNQPQHF,TGCAGTGCTAAGACAGGGTATAGCAATCAGCCCCAGCATTTT
NA,TRBJ2-2,NA,15,TRBV29-1,CSVDIGGGNTGELFF,TGCAGCGTTGATATCGGGGGAGGGAACACCGGGGAGCTGTTTTTT
NA,TRBJ2-7,NA,16,TRBV6-1,CVSSEAYGLDPYEQYF,TGTGTCAGCAGTGAAGCGTACGGATTGGACCCCTACGAGCAGTACTTC
many,TRBJ2-7,TRBD2,15,TRBV7-2,CASSPSLAGVVEQYF,TGTGCCAGCAGCCCCTCACTAGCGGGAGTCGTCGAGCAGTACTTC
many,TRBJ1-5,NA,14,TRBV24-1,CATSDSGGRWPQHF,TGTGCCACCAGTGATTCTGGGGGGAGGTGGCCCCAGCATTTT
NA,TRBJ1-1,NA,16,TRBV7-9,CASSSQRLRGWTEAFF,TGTGCCAGCAGCTCCCAAAGGTTGCGGGGATGGACTGAAGCTTTCTTT
many,TRBJ2-6,NA,16,TRBV15,CATSRDVGSGANVLTF,TGTGCCACCAGCAGAGACGTCGGTTCTGGGGCCAACGTCCTGACTTTC
many,TRBJ2-1,TRBD2,16,TRBV5-1,CASSLGPGGPRNEQFF,TGCGCCAGCAGCTTGGGCCCGGGAGGGCCTAGGAATGAGCAGTTCTTC
many,TRBJ1-2,NA,12,TRBV11-2,CASSFDFLGYTF,TGTGCCAGCAGCTTTGACTTCTTGGGCTACACCTTC
once,TRBJ2-1,TRBD2,16,TRBV3-1,CASRRTRAGVGNQQFF,TGTGCCAGCAGACGCACCCGTGCGGGAGTTGGAAATCAGCAGTTCTTC
NA,TRBJ1-2,NA,11,TRBV19,CASSMGNGYTF,TGTGCCAGTAGTATGGGGAATGGCTACACCTTC
NA,TRBJ1-5,TRBD1,14,TRBV30,CAWSPGGPNQPQHF,TGTGCCTGGAGCCCAGGGGGGCCAAATCAGCCCCAGCATTTT
many,TRBJ2-1,TRBD1,13,TRBV6-5,CASSYGRGHEQFF,TGTGCCAGCAGTTACGGCAGGGGGCATGAGCAGTTCTTC
many,TRBJ1-6,TRBD1,15,TRBV10-3,CAISESYRGGSPLHF,TGTGCCATCAGTGAGTCTTACAGGGGAGGATCACCCCTCCACTTT
many,TRBJ2-5,NA,15,TRBV5-4,CASSFSRGLGETQYF,TGTGCCAGCAGCTTTAGTCGGGGGCTGGGAGAGACCCAGTACTTC
NA,TRBJ2-3,NA,14,TRBV5-1,CASRGITGTDTQYF,TGCGCCAGCAGAGGGATCACAGGCACAGATACGCAGTATTTT
medium-sized,TRBJ1-5,NA,14,TRBV5-1,CASSTGQPGGPQHF,TGCGCCAGCAGCACCGGACAGCCCGGGGGGCCCCAGCATTTT
many,TRBJ1-5,TRBD1,16,TRBV20-1,CSANMDRGDSNQPQHF,TGCAGTGCTAATATGGACAGGGGAGATTCAAATCAGCCCCAGCATTTT
many,TRBJ1-2,NA,12,TRBV5-1,CASSFSTDGYTF,TGCGCCAGCAGCTTCTCGACAGATGGCTACACCTTC
many,TRBJ1-5,NA,17,TRBV4-3,CASSQEFGGAVMQPQHF,TGCGCCAGCAGCCAAGAATTCGGAGGGGCCGTAATGCAGCCCCAGCATTTT
many,TRBJ2-1,NA,12,TRBV12-3/TRBV12-4,CASSLAQRVQFF,TGTGCCAGCAGTTTAGCGCAAAGAGTGCAGTTCTTC
many,TRBJ1-1,NA,13,TRBV7-2,CASSSRGFTEAFF,TGTGCCAGCAGCTCCAGGGGTTTCACTGAAGCTTTCTTT
many,TRBJ1-1,TRBD1,11,TRBV20-1,CSARGTGKAFF,TGCAGTGCTAGGGGGACAGGGAAAGCTTTCTTT
NA,TRBJ2-2,NA,15,TRBV20-1,CSASGGMRNTGELFF,TGCAGTGCGAGCGGCGGGATGAGGAACACCGGGGAGCTGTTTTTT
many,TRBJ2-7,TRBD2,15,TRBV4-3,CASSQALAEGYEQYF,TGCGCCAGCAGCCAAGCACTAGCGGAGGGATACGAGCAGTACTTC
many,TRBJ1-2,NA,14,TRBV5-1,CASSPGTAAIGYTF,TGCGCCAGCAGCCCGGGGACGGCTGCTATCGGCTACACCTTC
many,TRBJ2-7,TRBD1,16,TRBV6-5,CASSYSGTGDSYEQYF,TGTGCCAGCAGTTACTCTGGGACAGGGGACTCCTACGAGCAGTACTTC
many,TRBJ1-4,NA,15,TRBV12-3/TRBV12-4,CASSRQTTTNEKLFF,TGTGCCAGCAGCCGACAGACTACAACTAATGAAAAACTGTTTTTT
many,TRBJ2-1,NA,16,TRBV5-1,CASSLESGPVWEEQFF,TGCGCCAGCAGCTTGGAATCTGGCCCGGTATGGGAGGAGCAGTTCTTC
many,TRBJ1-3,NA,14,TRBV4-2,CASSQESRANTIYF,TGTGCCAGCAGCCAAGAAAGCCGGGCAAACACCATATATTTT
many,TRBJ1-4,NA,15,TRBV6-6,CASSFLLEGNEKLFF,TGTGCCAGCAGTTTCCTTCTGGAGGGTAATGAAAAACTGTTTTTT
many,TRBJ1-1,NA,15,TRBV7-8,CASSLERLMNTEAFF,TGTGCCAGCAGCTTAGAACGGTTAATGAACACTGAAGCTTTCTTT
many,TRBJ2-1,NA,15,TRBV5-5,CASSWSRGPYNEQFF,TGTGCCAGCAGCTGGTCCAGGGGTCCCTACAATGAGCAGTTCTTC
many,TRBJ1-1,NA,14,TRBV6-6,CASKVPQTNTEAFF,TGTGCCAGCAAAGTTCCGCAGACGAACACTGAAGCTTTCTTT
many,TRBJ1-1,NA,14,TRBV10-3,CAISEAGGDTEAFF,TGTGCCATCAGTGAGGCTGGGGGAGACACTGAAGCTTTCTTT
many,TRBJ2-6,NA,14,TRBV12-3/TRBV12-4,CASTVGDGANVLTF,TGTGCCAGCACGGTAGGGGATGGGGCCAACGTCCTGACTTTC